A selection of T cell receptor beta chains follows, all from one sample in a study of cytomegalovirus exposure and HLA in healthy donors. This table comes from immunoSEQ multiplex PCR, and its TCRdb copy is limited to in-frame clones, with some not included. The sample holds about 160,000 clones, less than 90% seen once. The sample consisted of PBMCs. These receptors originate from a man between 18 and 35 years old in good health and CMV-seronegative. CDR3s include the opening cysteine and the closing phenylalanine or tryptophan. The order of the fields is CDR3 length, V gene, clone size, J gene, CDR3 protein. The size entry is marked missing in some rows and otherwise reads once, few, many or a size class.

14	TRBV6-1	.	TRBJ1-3	CASSIGTGGNTIYF
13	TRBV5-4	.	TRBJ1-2	CASSTGQGNGYTF
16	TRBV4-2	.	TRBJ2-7	CASSQDRAAQGYEQYF
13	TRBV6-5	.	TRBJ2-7	CASSGGDAYEQYF
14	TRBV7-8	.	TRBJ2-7	CASSLPESGDEQYF
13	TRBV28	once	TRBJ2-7	CASSWASSYEQYF
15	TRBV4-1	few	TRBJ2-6	CASSTGRSLANVLTF
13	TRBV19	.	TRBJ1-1	CASLGKGATEAFF
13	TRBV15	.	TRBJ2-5	CATSAWEGVEQYF
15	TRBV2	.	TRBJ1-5	CASSSRTGGGQPQHF
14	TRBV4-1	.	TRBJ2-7	CASSQFSGAYEQYF
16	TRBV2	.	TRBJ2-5	CASSEELAGAGETQYF
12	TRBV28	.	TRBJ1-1	CASSLPTTEAFF
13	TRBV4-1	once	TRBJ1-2	CARNRTGFYGYTF
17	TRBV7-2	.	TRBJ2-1	CASSRVNPAGARNEQFF
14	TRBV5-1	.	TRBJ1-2	CASSLATGGYGYTF
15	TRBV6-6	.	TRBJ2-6	CASRDRAVGANVLTF
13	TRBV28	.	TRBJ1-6	CASSLTGNSPLHF
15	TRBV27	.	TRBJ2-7	CASSRGWDRLYEQYF
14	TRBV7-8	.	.	CASSLVLSTYEQYF
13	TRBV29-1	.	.	CSVVAGASYEQYF
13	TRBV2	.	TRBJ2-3	CASNPGAIDTQYF
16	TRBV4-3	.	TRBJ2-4	CASSQEAGGAKNIQYF
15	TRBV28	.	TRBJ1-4	CASSTWTGWGEKLFF
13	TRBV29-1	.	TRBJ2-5	CSTNAGLEETQYF
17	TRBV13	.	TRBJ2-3	CASSSGLAGTSTDTQYF
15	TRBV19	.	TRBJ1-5	CASSIAWGSNQPQHF
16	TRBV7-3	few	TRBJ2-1	CASSLYPPGLYNEQFF
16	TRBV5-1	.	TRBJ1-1	CASSLTVQAMNTEAFF